The TCR beta chain under discussion was sequenced for a study of beta chain features in type 1 diabetes. A note on this clone: Its antigen remains unidentified.

Isolated RNA was reverse transcribed in full, so expressed TCRB transcripts were sequenced. Assay: immunoSEQ multiplex PCR; the TCRdb copy retains only in-frame clones and omits some. The data hold hundreds of thousands of clones, with more than 13% observed a single time. Notes on the study in general: Moderate yet significant TCRB CDR3 shortening was seen in Type 1 diabetes patients in all four CD4+ subsets.

The V gene end was trimmed by 0 bases and the J gene end by 5 bases; junction bases not matched to a gene: 7. Germline V CDR1 and CDR2: SGHRS, YFSETQ. This CDR3 region has 16 residues. The source of this sequence is a man younger than 30 with type 1 diabetes. The specimen was naive CD4+ T cells from blood. The rearrangement uses TRBV5-1 and TRBJ2-1, with 8 bases identical to TRBD1. For the CDR3, the DNA is TGCGCCAGCAGCTTGGCTCCGGGACAGGCCCACAATGAGCAGTTCTTC. Translating gives CASSLAPGQAHNEQFF.